The source of this T cell receptor beta chain is a study of blood T cells in healthy people across ages (dated by TCRdb to 2014 to 2015). General notes on the study: In model experiments, template switching captured about one uniquely barcoded TCR beta cDNA molecule for every two T cells. Using deep sequencing normalized with unique cDNA molecular identifiers, the study measured how TCR beta repertoire diversity changes with age. Donors were grouped into four age groups: young (average approximately 16 years), middle-aged (around 39), aged (approximately 67) and long-lived (around 82). Donors of different ages were randomly distributed across sequencing lanes to avoid experimental bias. The study analyzed two additional independent replicas of 1 million unique cDNA reads from the same blood draw for two donors, one aged 18 to 30 and one aged 80 or older.

The library was generated by 5' RACE. Sequencing instrument: Illumina HiSeq 2500. A second roughly 7 to 11 cycle PCR used a sample-barcoded 5' primer and a J-beta primer mix. A template-switch 5' adaptor carrying 12 random nucleotides introduced a unique molecular identifier onto each TCR beta cDNA molecule. Each sample yielded at least 3 million CDR3-containing paired-end reads. All of the RNA was converted into first-strand cDNA using the Mint cDNA synthesis kit, with a TRBC-specific oligonucleotide serving as the primer. After uracil-DNA glycosylase treatment, a first 18-cycle PCR used universal primers M1SS and BC2_uni_R on all cDNA. On the authors' methods: Each sample was normalized by randomly selecting 1 million high-quality reads, each carrying a distinct molecular identifier. Instead of being binned into consensus sequences, reads with shared molecular identifiers were discarded. MiTCR, run with a Q25 quality threshold and the strictest error-elimination algorithm, handled CDR3 identification, clonotype clustering and error correction. Lower-bound total TCR beta diversity was estimated with a nonparametric unseen species model using Euler transformation. TCRdb trimmed public reads at Q25 via fastp, called clones via MiXCR and kept in-frame beta chains. Entries that share a CDR3 protein sequence are merged under the most common genes and DNA. These V and J calls are TCRdb output, not the study's own analysis. In this sample the table shows 780,000 or so distinct CDR3 sequences, around three fifths of which occur a single time. Jointly, the top ten make up roughly 25% of the sample.

In regard to this clonotype: Its antigen remains unidentified. No much larger clonotype is one base removed from it; base qualities were not supplied.

The paper as a whole reports these results and caveats: Estimates of total diversity based on one million sequenced T cells were considered lower bounds and underestimates. Conclusive comparison of naive and antigen-experienced compartments was prevented by the profiling of bulk unsorted PBMCs. Compared with the aged group, the long-lived group had more naive CD4+ T cells, fewer expanded clones and increased TCR diversity, a pattern suggesting age selection. Because donor CMV infection status was unknown, age-related changes in expanded clonotypes were potentially confounded. There was a strong correlation between observed TCR beta diversity and the percentage of naive T cells measured by flow cytometry. Observed TCR beta diversity per million T cells fell roughly linearly with age, and a significant reduction was already apparent by age roughly 40.

The donors were under 40 Caucasian individuals from Russia, aged roughly 6 to 100 years, who were systemically healthy. Around 10 milliliters of peripheral blood were drawn from each donor into EDTA-treated Vacutainer tubes. PBMCs were isolated by Ficoll-Paque density-gradient centrifugation, with at least 7 million obtained per sample. Trizol reagent was used to extract total RNA from the PBMCs, yielding at least 6 micrograms per sample. Naive CD45RAhigh/CD27high T cell percentages were measured by flow cytometry on a PBMC aliquot from every donor. From cysteine to phenylalanine, the CDR3 is 12 amino acids long. This entry keeps only the CDR3 DNA: 36 bases, framed from base 1. The germline V gene (reference sequence) yields DFQATT for CDR1 and SNEGSKA for CDR2. Relative to germline, V is 5 bases shorter and J is 4 bases shorter, with 11 bases between their ends.

The clonotype originates from a man in his forties in good health. The sample consisted of blood. This chain joins TRBV20-1 to TRBJ1-1, with TRBD1 tentatively as D gene (5 bases match). The CDR3 protein sequence reads: CSARRQLTEAFF. The DNA sequence is TGCAGTGCTCGTAGACAGCTCACTGAAGCTTTCTTT.